This TCR beta chain is drawn from a study of human T cells and chemical hapten exposure (dated by TCRdb to the early 2020s). For the wider study: For sensitization, 2% DPC in acetone was applied to an approximately 2 cm by approximately 2 cm area of upper inner arm skin. Weekly therapeutic DPC doses were additionally applied to the scalp of patients throughout the roughly 23-week study period. Patch testing was performed on the upper back with Finn chambers containing 0.01% DPC, and the patch tests were scored after 6 days according to International Contact Dermatitis Research Group standards. Most of the patients in the cohort were female, and the cohort covered alopecia areata with under or over 50% scalp involvement, alopecia totalis and alopecia universalis. Libraries were combined into a pool for sequencing, and differences in TCR yield between samples came mainly from small differences in library volumes within the pool. The study tracked peripheral blood TCR repertoire changes in vivo during primary and secondary sensitization to the hapten diphenylcyclopropenone (DPC) in alopecia patients. Blood was sampled from patients pre-sensitization (week 0) and at 2, 6 and about 24 weeks after DPC sensitization. About 27 alopecia patients gave blood for TCR sequencing at one to four time points (pre-sensitization, 2, 6 and 24 weeks).

This sample's time point label indicates: patch test 3, about 24 weeks after DPC sensitization. The sample's treatment or condition, from its label and the paper: therapeutic diphenylcyclopropenone sensitization with weekly scalp DPC. At each patch-test visit, blood was drawn before the patch test was applied. Patients were eligible if aged 18 to 70, diagnosed with alopecia and judged suitable for DPC therapy, and pregnant patients were excluded. Total RNA was extracted from unfractionated whole blood collected in Tempus Blood RNA tubes. Libraries came from RACE. Data came from a NextSeq 500. During library preparation, unique molecular identifiers were attached to individual cDNA molecules so that TCRs could be counted quantitatively and reproducibly. Both TCR alpha and TCR beta chains were sequenced from each blood RNA sample. The original pipeline was this. A median of about 87,000 TCRs per sample was observed, with a range of about 20,000 to 690,600. V, J and CDR3 annotation of the TCR reads was carried out using the Decombinator software suite. For PS versus PT1 abundance plots, all samples were subsampled to the same number of TCRs (28,000). TCRs were defined as expanded if absent before sensitization and observed at least eight times at the 2-week time point. The raw public reads went through TCRdb reprocessing: fastp at Q25, MiXCR clone calling, in-frame beta chains kept. Identical CDR3 proteins give one entry, which carries the most common genes and DNA. TCRdb, not the original authors, processed these V and J calls. The sample data list roughly 90,000 distinct CDR3 sequences, and under 13% of these were observed just once. 1% to 1.2% of the sample is taken by the ten largest.

V and J are trimmed by 3 bases and 6 bases, and the gene matches miss 4 bases of the junction. The CDR3 goes from the cysteine to the phenylalanine over 12 residues. The read is trimmed to its CDR3 DNA, 36 bases read in frame from base 1. For CDR1 and CDR2, the germline V gene lists SQVTM and ANQGSEA. This clonotype was observed a handful of times. Its antigen is currently not known. Base qualities are missing; no much larger clone stands one base away. Overall study outcomes, separate from this receptor: A positive correlation was found between the number of PT1 expanded TCRs and patch test score, with significance reached at thresholds 8, 16 and 32 but not 4. After repeated subsampling, changes were observed in the strength of the expansion versus patch-test correlation and in the threshold at which the correlation became significant. Significantly more large CDR3 similarity clusters were formed by expanded TCRs than by pre-sensitization or healthy control sets, consistent with antigen-driven responses. Because every patient had alopecia, a presumed autoimmune disease, the patients' immune response might differ from that of healthy individuals. DPC sensitization did not change how many TCRs were above 1 in 1000 frequency, and no evidence was found of alterations in global repertoire structure.

The rearranged segments are TRBV29-1 and TRBJ1-1; 7 bases in between match TRBD1. The source was whole blood, collected in connection with sensitization to the hapten diphenylcyclopropenone (DPC). The TCR comes from a woman in her twenties or thirties with alopecia areata. Some clones in this sample may be carry-over from other donors' samples. In nucleotides, the sequence is TGCAGCGTTGATAGGGGGACAGCTGAAGCTTTCTTT. This yields the protein CSVDRGTAEAFF.